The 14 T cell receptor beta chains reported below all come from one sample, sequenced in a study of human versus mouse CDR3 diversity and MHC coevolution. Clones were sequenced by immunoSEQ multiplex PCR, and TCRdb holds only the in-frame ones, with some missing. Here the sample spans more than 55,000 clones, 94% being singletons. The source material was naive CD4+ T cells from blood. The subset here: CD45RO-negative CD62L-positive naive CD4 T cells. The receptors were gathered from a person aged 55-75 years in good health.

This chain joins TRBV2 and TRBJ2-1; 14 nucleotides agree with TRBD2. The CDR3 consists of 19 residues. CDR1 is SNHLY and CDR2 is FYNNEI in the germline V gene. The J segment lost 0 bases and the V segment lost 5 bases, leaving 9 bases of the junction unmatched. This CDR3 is CASSSSGLAGASSYNEQFF. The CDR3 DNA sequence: TGTGCCAGCAGTAGCTCGGGACTAGCGGGAGCCAGCTCCTACAATGAGCAGTTCTTC.

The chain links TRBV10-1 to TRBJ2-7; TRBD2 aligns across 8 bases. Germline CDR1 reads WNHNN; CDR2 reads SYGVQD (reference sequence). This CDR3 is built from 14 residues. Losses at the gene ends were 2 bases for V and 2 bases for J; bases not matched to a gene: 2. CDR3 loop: CASSETSGPYEQYF. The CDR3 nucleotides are TGCGCCAGCAGTGAGACTAGCGGCCCCTACGAGCAGTACTTC.

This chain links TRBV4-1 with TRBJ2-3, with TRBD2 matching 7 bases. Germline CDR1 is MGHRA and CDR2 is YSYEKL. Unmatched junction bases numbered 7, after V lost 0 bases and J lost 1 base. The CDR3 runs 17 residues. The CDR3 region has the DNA TGCGCCAGCAGCCAAGAGCTTGCGGGAGTCGGCACAGATACGCAGTATTTT. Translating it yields CASSQELAGVGTDTQYF.

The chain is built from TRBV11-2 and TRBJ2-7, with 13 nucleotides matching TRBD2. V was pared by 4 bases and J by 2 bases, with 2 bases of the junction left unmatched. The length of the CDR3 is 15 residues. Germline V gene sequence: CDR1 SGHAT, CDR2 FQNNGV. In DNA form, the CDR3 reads TGTGCCAGCAGCTCCACTAGCGGGAGGGCCTACGAGCAGTACTTC. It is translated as CASSSTSGRAYEQYF. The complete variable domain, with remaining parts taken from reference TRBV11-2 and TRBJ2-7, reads EAGVAQSPRYKIIEKRQSVAFWCNPISGHATLYWYQQILGQGPKLLIQFQNNGVVDDSQLPKDRFSAERLKGVDSTLKIQPAKLEDSAVYLCASSSTSGRAYEQYFGPGTRLTVT.

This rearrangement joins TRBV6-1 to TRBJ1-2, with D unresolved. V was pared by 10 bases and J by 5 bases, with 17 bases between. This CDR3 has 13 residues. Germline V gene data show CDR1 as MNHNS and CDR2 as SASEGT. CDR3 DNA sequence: TGTGCCACCATCGACTCCCCCACATATGGCTACACCTTC. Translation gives CATIDSPTYGYTF.

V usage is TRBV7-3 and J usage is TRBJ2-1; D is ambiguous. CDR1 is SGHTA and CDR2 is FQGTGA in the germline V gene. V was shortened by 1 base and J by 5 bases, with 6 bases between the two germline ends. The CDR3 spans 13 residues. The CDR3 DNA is TGTGCCAGCAGCTTAAGCACTAACAATGAGCAGTTCTTC. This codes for CASSLSTNNEQFF. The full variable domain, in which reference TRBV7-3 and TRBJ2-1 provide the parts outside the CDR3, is GAGVSQTPSNKVTEKGKYVELRCDPISGHTALYWYRQSLGQGPEFLIYFQGTGAADDSGLPNDRFFAVRPEGSVSTLKIQRTERGDSAVYLCASSLSTNNEQFFGPGTRLTVL.

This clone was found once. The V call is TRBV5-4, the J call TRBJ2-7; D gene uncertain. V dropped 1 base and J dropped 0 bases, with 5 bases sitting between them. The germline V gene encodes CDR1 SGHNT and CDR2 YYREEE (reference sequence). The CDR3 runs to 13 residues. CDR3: CASSLYSSYEQYF. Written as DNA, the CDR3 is TGTGCCAGCAGCTTGTACAGCTCCTACGAGCAGTACTTC.

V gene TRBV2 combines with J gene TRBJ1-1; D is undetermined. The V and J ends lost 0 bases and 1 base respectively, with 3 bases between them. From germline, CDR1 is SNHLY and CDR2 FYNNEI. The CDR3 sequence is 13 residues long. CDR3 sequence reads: CASSEAANTEAFF. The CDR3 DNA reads TGTGCCAGCAGTGAAGCGGCGAACACTGAAGCTTTCTTT. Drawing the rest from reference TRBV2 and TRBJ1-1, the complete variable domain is EPEVTQTPSHQVTQMGQEVILRCVPISNHLYFYWYRQILGQKVEFLVSFYNNEISEKSEIFDDQFSVERPDGSNFTLKIRSTKLEDSAMYFCASSEAANTEAFFGQGTRLTVV.

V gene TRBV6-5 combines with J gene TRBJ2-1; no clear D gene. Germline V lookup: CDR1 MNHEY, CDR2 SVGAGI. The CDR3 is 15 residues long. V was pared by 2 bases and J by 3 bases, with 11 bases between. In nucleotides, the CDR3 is TGTGCCAGCAGTTACGGCCTAGATTACTACAATGAGCAGTTCTTC. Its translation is CASSYGLDYYNEQFF.

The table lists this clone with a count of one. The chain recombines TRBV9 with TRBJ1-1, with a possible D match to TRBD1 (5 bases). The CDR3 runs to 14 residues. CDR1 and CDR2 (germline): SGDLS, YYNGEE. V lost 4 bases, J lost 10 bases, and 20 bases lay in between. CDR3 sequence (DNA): TGTGCCAGCAGCACCCAGCTGGGGGGGGAACGAGCTTTCTTT. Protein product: CASSTQLGGERAFF.

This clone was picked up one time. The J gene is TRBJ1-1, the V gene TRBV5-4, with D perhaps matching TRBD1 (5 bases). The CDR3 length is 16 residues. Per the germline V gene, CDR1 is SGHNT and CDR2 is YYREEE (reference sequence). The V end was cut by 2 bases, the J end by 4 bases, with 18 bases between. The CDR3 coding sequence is TGTGCCAGCAGCTTTAGGAGGGACCCCCTCGGCACTGAAGCTTTCTTT. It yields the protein CASSFRRDPLGTEAFF.

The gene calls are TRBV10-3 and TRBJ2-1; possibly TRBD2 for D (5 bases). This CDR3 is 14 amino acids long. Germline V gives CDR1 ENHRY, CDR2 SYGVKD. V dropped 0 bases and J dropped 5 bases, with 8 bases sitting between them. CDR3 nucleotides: TGTGCCATCAGTGAGTCTCTAGCCGACAATGAGCAGTTCTTC. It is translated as CAISESLADNEQFF.

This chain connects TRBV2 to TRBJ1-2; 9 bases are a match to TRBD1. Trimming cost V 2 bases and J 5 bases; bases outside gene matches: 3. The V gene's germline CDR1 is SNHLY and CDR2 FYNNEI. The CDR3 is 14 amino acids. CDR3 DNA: TGTGCCAGCAGTGAACTCGGACAGGGGTATGGCTACACCTTC. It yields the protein CASSELGQGYGYTF.

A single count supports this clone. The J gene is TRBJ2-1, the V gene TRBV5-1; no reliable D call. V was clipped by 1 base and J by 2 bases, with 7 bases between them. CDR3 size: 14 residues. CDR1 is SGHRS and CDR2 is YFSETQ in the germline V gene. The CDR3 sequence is CASSLLNTYNEQFF. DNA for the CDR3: TGCGCCAGCAGCTTGCTGAACACCTACAATGAGCAGTTCTTC.